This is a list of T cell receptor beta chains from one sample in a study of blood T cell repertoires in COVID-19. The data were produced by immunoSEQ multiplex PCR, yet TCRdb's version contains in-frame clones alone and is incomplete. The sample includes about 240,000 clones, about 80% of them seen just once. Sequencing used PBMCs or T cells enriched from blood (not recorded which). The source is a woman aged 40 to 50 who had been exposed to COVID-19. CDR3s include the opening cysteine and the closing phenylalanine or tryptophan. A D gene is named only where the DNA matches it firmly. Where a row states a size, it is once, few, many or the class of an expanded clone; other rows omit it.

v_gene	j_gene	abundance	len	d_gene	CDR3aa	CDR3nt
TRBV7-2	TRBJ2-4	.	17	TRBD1	CASSLGAGTGFSNIQYF	TGTGCCAGCAGCTTAGGGGCCGGGACAGGGTTTTCAAACATTCAGTACTTC
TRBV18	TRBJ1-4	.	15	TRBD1	CASSPSGQEIEKLFF	TGTGCCAGCTCACCATCTGGACAGGAGATTGAAAAACTGTTTTTT
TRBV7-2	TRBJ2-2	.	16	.	CASSLAGPTGTGELFF	TGTGCCAGCAGCTTAGCAGGACCAACAGGAACCGGGGAGCTGTTTTTT
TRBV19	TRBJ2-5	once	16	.	CASSLGDLSLQETQYF	TGTGCCAGTAGTCTAGGAGACCTTAGCCTCCAAGAGACCCAGTACTTC
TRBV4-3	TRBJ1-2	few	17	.	CASSQDPIQVRQYGYTF	TGCGCCAGCAGCCAAGATCCCATCCAGGTTAGGCAATATGGCTACACCTTC
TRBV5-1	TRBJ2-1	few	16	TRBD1	CASSFTGTASFNEQFF	TGCGCCAGCAGCTTTACCGGGACAGCGAGCTTCAATGAGCAGTTCTTC
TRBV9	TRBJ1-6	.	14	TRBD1	CASSRDRGNSPLHF	TGTGCCAGCAGCCGGGACAGGGGGAATTCACCCCTCCACTTT
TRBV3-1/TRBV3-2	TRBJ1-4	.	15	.	CASSFRQVRGEKLFF	TGTGCCAGCAGCTTCCGACAGGTCAGGGGTGAAAAACTGTTTTTT
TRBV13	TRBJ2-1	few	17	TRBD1	CASSLGGWDRDGNEQFF	TGTGCCAGCAGCTTAGGAGGGTGGGACAGGGACGGCAATGAGCAGTTCTTC
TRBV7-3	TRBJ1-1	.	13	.	CASSREEGTEAFF	TGTGCCAGCAGCCGTGAGGAGGGGACTGAAGCTTTCTTT
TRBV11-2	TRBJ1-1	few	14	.	CASSPLTPDTEAFF	TGTGCCAGCAGCCCCCTTACCCCGGACACTGAAGCTTTCTTT
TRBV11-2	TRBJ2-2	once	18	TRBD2	CASSHGVYGGKNTGELFF	TGTGCCAGCAGCCACGGGGTTTACGGGGGGAAGAACACCGGGGAGCTGTTTTTT
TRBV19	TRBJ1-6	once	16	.	CASSIDGAGVSAPLHF	TGTGCCAGTAGTATAGATGGCGCAGGGGTTTCTGCACCCCTCCACTTT
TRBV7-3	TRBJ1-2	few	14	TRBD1	CASSSQTGSDGYTF	TGTGCCAGCAGCTCCCAGACAGGGTCGGATGGCTACACCTTC
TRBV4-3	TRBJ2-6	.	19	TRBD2	CASSQERGDLSSGANVLTF	TGCGCCAGCAGCCAAGAACGGGGGGATCTCAGCTCTGGGGCCAACGTCCTGACTTTC
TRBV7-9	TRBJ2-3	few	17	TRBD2	CASSSPAGGPLRDTQYF	TGTGCCAGCAGCTCTCCAGCGGGGGGTCCCCTGCGCGATACGCAGTATTTT
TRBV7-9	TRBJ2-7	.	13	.	CASSLGRDYEQYF	TGTGCCAGCAGCTTAGGCAGGGACTACGAGCAGTACTTC
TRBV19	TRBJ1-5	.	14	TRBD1	CASSLDRAGQPQHF	TGTGCCAGTAGTCTGGACAGGGCAGGTCAGCCCCAGCATTTT
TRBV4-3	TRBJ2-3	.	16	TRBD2	CASSQEASGGTDTQYF	TGCGCCAGCAGCCAAGAGGCTAGCGGGGGCACAGATACGCAGTATTTT
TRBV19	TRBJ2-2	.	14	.	CASSPSLNTGELFF	TGTGCCAGTAGTCCTTCCCTTAACACCGGGGAGCTGTTTTTT
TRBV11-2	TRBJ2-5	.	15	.	CASSRSGQAQETQYF	TGTGCCAGCAGCCGTTCGGGACAAGCACAAGAGACCCAGTACTTC
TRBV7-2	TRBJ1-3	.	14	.	CASSPSRVGNTIYF	TGTGCCAGCAGCCCCAGCAGGGTGGGAAACACCATATATTTT
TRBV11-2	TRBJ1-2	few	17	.	CASSLSGTQGPNYGYTF	TGTGCCAGCAGCTTATCTGGCACCCAGGGGCCTAACTATGGCTACACCTTC
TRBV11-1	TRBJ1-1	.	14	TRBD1	CASSWGQENTEAFF	TGTGCCAGCAGCTGGGGACAGGAGAACACTGAAGCTTTCTTT
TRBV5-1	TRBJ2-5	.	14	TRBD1	CASSLDRGEETQYF	TGCGCCAGCAGCTTGGACAGGGGTGAAGAGACCCAGTACTTC
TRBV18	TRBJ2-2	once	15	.	CASSPGGTNTGELFF	TGTGCCAGCTCACCAGGCGGAACGAACACCGGGGAGCTGTTTTTT